The rows below give T cell receptor beta chains drawn from one sample of a study of response to subunit inactivated influenza vaccine. One entry per CDR3 protein results from TCRdb running MiXCR on the RT-PCR reads. The sample records around 750,000 distinct CDR3 sequences, approximately 22% being singletons. This specimen consisted of PBMCs from blood, obtained roughly 5 days after vaccination. The receptors derive from a man aged 50 to 60 who received an inactivated influenza vaccine. Both conserved end residues are part of each CDR3. A D gene is named only where the DNA matches it firmly. Clone size is shown for a subset of rows, as once, few, many or a class of expanded clone.

J | D | size | V | CDR3 | DNA
TRBJ2-1 | TRBD2 | NA | TRBV7-7 | CASSPGGGGYNEQFF | TGTGCTAGCAGCCCCGGGGGCGGGGGGTACAATGAGCAGTTCTTC
TRBJ2-2 | TRBD1 | few | TRBV7-2 | CASTSPFRRTGTGELFF | TGTGCCAGCACCTCCCCCTTCAGAAGGACAGGGACCGGGGAGCTGTTTTTT
TRBJ1-6 | NA | NA | TRBV7-2 | CASSLRQDNSPLHF | TGTGCCAGCAGCTTAAGGCAGGATAATTCACCCCTCCACTTT
TRBJ2-5 | NA | many | TRBV18 | CASSPPDSIRSETQYF | TGTGCCAGCTCACCACCGGACTCTATACGGTCCGAGACCCAGTACTTC
TRBJ1-6 | NA | many | TRBV20-1 | CSARVREALGSPLHF | TGCAGTGCTAGAGTTCGGGAGGCCCTAGGCTCACCCCTCCACTTT
TRBJ2-5 | TRBD2 | NA | TRBV7-9 | CASSSKLAMLQETQYF | TGTGCCAGCAGCTCTAAACTAGCGATGCTCCAAGAGACCCAGTACTTC
TRBJ1-1 | TRBD1 | NA | TRBV7-2 | CASSLARTGVNTEAFF | TGTGCCAGCAGCTTAGCCAGGACAGGGGTGAACACTGAAGCTTTCTTT
TRBJ2-2 | NA | NA | TRBV18 | CASSRGTDGELFF | TGTGCCAGCTCACGCGGGACCGACGGGGAGCTGTTTTTT
TRBJ1-5 | NA | NA | TRBV12-3/TRBV12-4 | CASSSALDNQPQHF | TGTGCCAGCAGTTCGGCACTAGATAATCAGCCCCAGCATTTT
TRBJ2-3 | TRBD2 | NA | TRBV9 | CASSPRASGLTDTQYF | TGTGCCAGCAGCCCTCGGGCTAGCGGACTCACAGATACGCAGTATTTT
TRBJ2-2 | NA | NA | TRBV11-2 | CASSLDLSDTGELFF | TGTGCCAGCAGCTTAGATCTGAGCGACACCGGGGAGCTGTTTTTT
TRBJ2-7 | NA | NA | TRBV7-2 | CASSLALLAGNEQYF | TGTGCCAGCAGCTTAGCGCTACTAGCTGGCAACGAGCAGTACTTC
TRBJ2-7 | NA | NA | TRBV20-1 | CSASPRPPPYEQYF | TGCAGTGCTAGCCCGAGGCCCCCACCCTACGAGCAGTACTTC
TRBJ1-2 | NA | NA | TRBV2 | CATPDNYGYTF | TGTGCCACCCCGGACAACTATGGCTACACCTTC
TRBJ2-3 | NA | many | TRBV6-2/TRBV6-3 | CASSWGDTQYF | TGTGCCAGCAGTTGGGGAGATACGCAGTATTTT
TRBJ2-5 | NA | NA | TRBV29-1 | CSVEGAASAGETQYF | TGCAGCGTTGAAGGGGCAGCCTCAGCGGGAGAGACCCAGTACTTC
TRBJ2-7 | TRBD2 | NA | TRBV20-1 | CSAGSTSGINEQYF | TGCAGTGCTGGATCGACTAGCGGGATCAACGAGCAGTACTTC
TRBJ2-3 | NA | NA | TRBV5-1 | CASRPDWALTDTQYF | TGCGCCAGCAGACCGGACTGGGCCCTCACAGATACGCAGTATTTT
TRBJ2-5 | NA | NA | TRBV12-3/TRBV12-4 | CASCRGGAEGETQYF | TGTGCCAGCTGCCGAGGAGGGGCTGAGGGAGAGACCCAGTACTTC
TRBJ1-4 | NA | NA | TRBV20-1 | CSARSPRGWKLFF | TGCAGTGCTAGAAGTCCACGGGGTTGGAAACTGTTTTTT
TRBJ2-7 | NA | NA | TRBV7-9 | CASATESYEQYF | TGTGCCAGCGCCACGGAATCCTACGAGCAGTACTTC
TRBJ2-7 | NA | NA | TRBV5-1 | CASSSEVGEQYF | TGCGCCAGCAGCTCCGAGGTGGGAGAGCAGTACTTC
TRBJ2-7 | NA | few | TRBV15 | CATSRLTVSYEQYF | TGTGCCACCAGCAGATTGACAGTCTCCTACGAGCAGTACTTC
TRBJ2-5 | TRBD1 | few | TRBV20-1 | CSAIPGGRGRQYQETQYF | TGCAGTGCGATCCCAGGGGGCAGGGGCCGGCAGTACCAAGAGACCCAGTACTTC
TRBJ2-5 | TRBD2 | NA | TRBV5-1 | CASSLYPSGRARQETQYF | TGCGCCAGCAGCTTATACCCTAGCGGGAGGGCCCGGCAAGAGACCCAGTACTTC
TRBJ1-2 | NA | NA | TRBV12-3/TRBV12-4 | CASRDGISWFHGYTF | TGTGCCAGCAGGGACGGAATATCCTGGTTCCATGGCTACACCTTC
TRBJ2-7 | TRBD1 | few | TRBV5-1 | CASSIVTGSTYEQYF | TGCGCCAGCTCCATAGTGACAGGGAGTACCTACGAGCAGTACTTC
TRBJ1-5 | NA | few | TRBV7-2 | CASSPRAGYSNQPQHF | TGTGCCAGCAGCCCGCGGGCCGGCTATAGCAATCAGCCCCAGCATTTT
TRBJ2-2 | TRBD1 | NA | TRBV7-8 | CASSFNGQGGELFF | TGTGCCAGCAGCTTCAACGGACAGGGCGGGGAGCTGTTTTTT
TRBJ2-7 | NA | many | TRBV12-3/TRBV12-4 | CASSLGLGGSYEQYF | TGTGCCAGCAGTTTAGGGCTAGGGGGCTCCTACGAGCAGTACTTC
TRBJ2-1 | NA | NA | TRBV10-3 | CAITGDPQEDEQFF | TGTGCCATCACCGGGGACCCCCAGGAGGATGAGCAGTTCTTC
TRBJ1-2 | TRBD1 | few | TRBV6-6 | CASSPGDRILF | TGTGCCAGCAGTCCCGGGGACAGGATCCTCTTC
TRBJ2-5 | TRBD2 | NA | TRBV20-1 | CSATFPGLAGGETQYF | TGCAGTGCTACCTTCCCGGGACTAGCGGGGGGGGAGACCCAGTACTTC
TRBJ1-6 | NA | NA | TRBV6-2/TRBV6-3 | CASSYIETGNSPLHF | TGTGCCAGCAGTTACATCGAGACGGGTAATTCACCCCTCCACTTT
TRBJ1-4 | TRBD1 | few | TRBV9 | CASSAATGAGEKLFF | TGTGCCAGCAGCGCGGCGACAGGGGCGGGCGAAAAACTGTTTTTT
TRBJ1-1 | TRBD1 | once | TRBV7-8 | CASSLETRGEAFF | TGTGCCAGCAGCTTAGAAACCAGGGGGGAAGCTTTCTTT
TRBJ2-1 | NA | few | TRBV5-1 | CASSYLQGGSYNEQFF | TGCGCCAGCAGCTACTTACAGGGGGGGTCCTACAATGAGCAGTTCTTC
TRBJ1-2 | NA | few | TRBV5-6 | CASSLGGASNYGYTF | TGTGCCAGCAGCTTGGGCGGTGCCTCTAACTATGGCTACACCTTC
TRBJ2-5 | NA | NA | TRBV18 | CASSPPRGTQETQYF | TGTGCCAGCTCACCCCCGCGTGGGACCCAAGAGACCCAGTACTTC
TRBJ1-1 | NA | many | TRBV12-3/TRBV12-4 | CASTVGGVNTEAFF | TGTGCCAGCACCGTAGGAGGAGTGAACACTGAAGCTTTCTTT
TRBJ2-4 | TRBD2 | NA | TRBV3-1 | CASSQRLAGVGIQYF | TGTGCCAGCAGCCAGAGGCTAGCGGGAGTGGGCATTCAGTACTTC